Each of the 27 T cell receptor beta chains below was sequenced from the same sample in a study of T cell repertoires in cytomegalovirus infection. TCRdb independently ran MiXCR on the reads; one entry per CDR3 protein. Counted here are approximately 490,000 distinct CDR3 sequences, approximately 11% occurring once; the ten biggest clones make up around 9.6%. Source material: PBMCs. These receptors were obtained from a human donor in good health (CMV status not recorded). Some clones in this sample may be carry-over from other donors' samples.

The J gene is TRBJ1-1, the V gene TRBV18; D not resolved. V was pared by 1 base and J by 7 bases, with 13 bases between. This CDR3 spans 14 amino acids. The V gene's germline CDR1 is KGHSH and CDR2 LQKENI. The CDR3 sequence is CASSPRADKHEAFF. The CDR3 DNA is TGTGCCAGCTCACCACGCGCAGACAAGCATGAAGCTTTCTTT.

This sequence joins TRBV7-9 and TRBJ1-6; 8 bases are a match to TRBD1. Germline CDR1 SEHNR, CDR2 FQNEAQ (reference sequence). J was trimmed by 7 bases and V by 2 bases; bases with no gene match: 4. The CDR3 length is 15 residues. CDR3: CASSLRGTGNSPLHF. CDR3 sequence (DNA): TGTGCCAGCAGCTTAAGGGGGACAGGCAATTCACCCCTCCACTTT.

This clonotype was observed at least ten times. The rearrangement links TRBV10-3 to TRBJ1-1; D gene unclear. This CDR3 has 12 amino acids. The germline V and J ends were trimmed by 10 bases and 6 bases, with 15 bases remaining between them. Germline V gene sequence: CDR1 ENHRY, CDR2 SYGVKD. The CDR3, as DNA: TGTGCCACTTTTCGGGAGGACGCTGAAGCTTTCTTT. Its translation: CATFREDAEAFF.

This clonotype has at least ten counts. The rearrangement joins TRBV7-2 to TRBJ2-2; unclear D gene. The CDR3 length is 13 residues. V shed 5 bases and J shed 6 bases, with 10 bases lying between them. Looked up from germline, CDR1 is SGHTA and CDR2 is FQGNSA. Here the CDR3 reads CASSIGPAGELFF. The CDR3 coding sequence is TGTGCCAGCAGCATCGGCCCCGCCGGGGAGCTGTTTTTT.

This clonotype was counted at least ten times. In nucleotides, the CDR3 is TGTGCCAGCATGGTACTTAATTCACCCCTCCACTTT. Amino acid sequence: CASMVLNSPLHF. The rearrangement joins TRBV28 to TRBJ1-6; D is unresolved. Per germline, CDR1 MDHEN and CDR2 SYDVKM. The CDR3 covers 12 residues. V lost 7 bases to trimming and J lost 6 bases, with 7 bases between them.

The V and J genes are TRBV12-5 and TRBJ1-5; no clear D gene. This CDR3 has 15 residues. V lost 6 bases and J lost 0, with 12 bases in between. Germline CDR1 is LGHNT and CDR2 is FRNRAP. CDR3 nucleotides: TGTGCTAGTGGCCTCGGAATATATAGCAATCAGCCCCAGCATTTT. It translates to CASGLGIYSNQPQHF. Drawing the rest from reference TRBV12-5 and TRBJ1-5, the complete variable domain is DARVTQTPRHKVTEMGQEVTMRCQPILGHNTVFWYRQTMMQGLELLAYFRNRAPLDDSGMPKDRFSAEMPDATLATLKIQPSEPRDSAVYFCASGLGIYSNQPQHFGDGTRLSIL.

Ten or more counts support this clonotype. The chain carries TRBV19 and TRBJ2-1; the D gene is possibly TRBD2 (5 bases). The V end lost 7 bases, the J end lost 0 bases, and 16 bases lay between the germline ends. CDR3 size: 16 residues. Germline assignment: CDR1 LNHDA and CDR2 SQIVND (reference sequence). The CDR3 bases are TGTGCCAGTACCCCCTCGGACTCGAGCTCCTACAATGAGCAGTTCTTC. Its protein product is CASTPSDSSSYNEQFF.

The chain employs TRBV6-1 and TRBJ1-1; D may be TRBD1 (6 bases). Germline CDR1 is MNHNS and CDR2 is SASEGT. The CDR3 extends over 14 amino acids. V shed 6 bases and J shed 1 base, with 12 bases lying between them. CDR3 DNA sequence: TGTGCCAGCAGATCCGGACAGCCGAACACTGAAGCTTTCTTT. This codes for CASRSGQPNTEAFF.

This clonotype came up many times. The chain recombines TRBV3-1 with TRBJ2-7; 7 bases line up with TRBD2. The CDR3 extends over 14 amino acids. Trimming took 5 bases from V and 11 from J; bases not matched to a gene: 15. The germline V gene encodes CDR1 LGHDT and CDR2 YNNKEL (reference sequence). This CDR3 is CASSSGTTPTREYF. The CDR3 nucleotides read TGTGCCAGCAGCTCCGGGACTACTCCTACGAGGGAGTACTTC.

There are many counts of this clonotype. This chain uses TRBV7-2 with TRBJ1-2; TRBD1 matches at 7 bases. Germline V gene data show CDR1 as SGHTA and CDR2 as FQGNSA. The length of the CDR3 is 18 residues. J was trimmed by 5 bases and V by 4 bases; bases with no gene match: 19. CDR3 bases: TGTGCCAGCAGCTCCGGCCCGCCTTATCTGACAGGGACGTATGGCTACACCTTC. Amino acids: CASSSGPPYLTGTYGYTF.

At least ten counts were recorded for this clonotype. The CDR3 here is CASSLVPERTYEQYF. In DNA form, the CDR3 reads TGTGCCAGCAGCTTAGTTCCAGAGCGAACCTACGAGCAGTACTTC. The chain couples TRBV7-8 to TRBJ2-7; D is ambiguous. Germline CDR1 reads SGHVS; CDR2 reads FQNEAQ. The CDR3 is 15 amino acids. Trimming shortened V by 1 base and J by 2 bases, and 12 bases separated the two germline ends.

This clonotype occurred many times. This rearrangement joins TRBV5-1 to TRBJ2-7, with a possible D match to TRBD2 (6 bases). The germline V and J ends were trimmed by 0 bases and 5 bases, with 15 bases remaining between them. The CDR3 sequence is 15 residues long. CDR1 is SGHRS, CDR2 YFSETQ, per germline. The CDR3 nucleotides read TGCGCCAGCAGCTTGGCCGCGGGAATTCTGGACGAGCAGTACTTC. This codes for CASSLAAGILDEQYF.

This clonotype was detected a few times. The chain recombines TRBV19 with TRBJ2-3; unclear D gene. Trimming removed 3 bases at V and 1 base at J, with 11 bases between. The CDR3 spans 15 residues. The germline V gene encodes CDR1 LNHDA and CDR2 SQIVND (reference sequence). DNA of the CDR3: TGTGCCAGTAGTATGGATCCCTCGGGCACAGATACGCAGTATTTT. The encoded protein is CASSMDPSGTDTQYF.

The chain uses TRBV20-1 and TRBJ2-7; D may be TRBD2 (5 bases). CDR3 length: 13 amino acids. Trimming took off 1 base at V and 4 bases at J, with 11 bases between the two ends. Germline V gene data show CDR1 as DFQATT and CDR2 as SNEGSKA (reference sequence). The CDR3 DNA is TGCAGTGCTAGAGGCGGGTATTCGTACGAGCAGTACTTC. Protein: CSARGGYSYEQYF.

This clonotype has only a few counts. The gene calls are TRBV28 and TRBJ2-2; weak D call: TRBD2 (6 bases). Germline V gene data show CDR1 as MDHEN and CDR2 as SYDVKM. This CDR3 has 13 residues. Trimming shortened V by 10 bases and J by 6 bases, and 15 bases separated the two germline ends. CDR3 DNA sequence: TGTGCCACCCTGGAGGGCAGGCCCGGGGAGCTGTTTTTT. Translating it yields CATLEGRPGELFF.

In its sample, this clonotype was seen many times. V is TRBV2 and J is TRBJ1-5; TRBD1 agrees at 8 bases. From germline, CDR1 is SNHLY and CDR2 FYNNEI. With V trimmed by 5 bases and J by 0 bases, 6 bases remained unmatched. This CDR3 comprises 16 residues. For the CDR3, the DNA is TGTGCCAGCAGTTACCGGACAGGGAATAGCAATCAGCCCCAGCATTTT. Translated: CASSYRTGNSNQPQHF. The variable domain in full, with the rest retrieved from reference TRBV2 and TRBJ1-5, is EPEVTQTPSHQVTQMGQEVILRCVPISNHLYFYWYRQILGQKVEFLVSFYNNEISEKSEIFDDQFSVERPDGSNFTLKIRSTKLEDSAMYFCASSYRTGNSNQPQHFGDGTRLSIL.

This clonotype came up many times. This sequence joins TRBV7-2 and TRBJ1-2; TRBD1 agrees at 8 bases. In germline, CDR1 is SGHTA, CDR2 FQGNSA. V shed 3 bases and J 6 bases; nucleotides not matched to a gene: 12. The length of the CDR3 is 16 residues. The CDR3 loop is CASSFQDRVLGDGYTF. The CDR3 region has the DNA TGTGCCAGCAGCTTTCAGGACAGGGTCTTAGGGGATGGCTACACCTTC.

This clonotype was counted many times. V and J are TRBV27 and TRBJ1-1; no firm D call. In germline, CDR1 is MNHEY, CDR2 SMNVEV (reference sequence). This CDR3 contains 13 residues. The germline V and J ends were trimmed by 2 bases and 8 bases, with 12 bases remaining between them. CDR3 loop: CASSLTSSAEAFF. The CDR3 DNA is TGTGCCAGCAGTTTAACGTCGTCGGCCGAAGCTTTCTTT.

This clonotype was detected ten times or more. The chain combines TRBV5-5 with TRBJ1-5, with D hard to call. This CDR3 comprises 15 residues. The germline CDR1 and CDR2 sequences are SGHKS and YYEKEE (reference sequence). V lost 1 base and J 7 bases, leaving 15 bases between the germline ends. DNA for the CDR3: TGTGCCAGCAGCTTGAATCCGGGTGGGGTACAGCCCCAGCATTTT. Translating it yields CASSLNPGGVQPQHF.

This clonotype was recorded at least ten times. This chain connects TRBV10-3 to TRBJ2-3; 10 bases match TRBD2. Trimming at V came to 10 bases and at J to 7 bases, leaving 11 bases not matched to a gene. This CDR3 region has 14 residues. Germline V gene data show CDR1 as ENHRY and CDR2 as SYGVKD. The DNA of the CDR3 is TGTGCCACCACGAATCTAGCGGGAGAGAATACGCAGTATTTT. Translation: CATTNLAGENTQYF.

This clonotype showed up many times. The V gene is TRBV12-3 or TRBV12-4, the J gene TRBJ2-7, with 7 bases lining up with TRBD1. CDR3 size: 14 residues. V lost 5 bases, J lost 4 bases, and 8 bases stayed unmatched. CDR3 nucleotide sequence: TGTGCCAGCAGTGCCGTAGGGGGCACATACGAGCAGTACTTC. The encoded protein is CASSAVGGTYEQYF.

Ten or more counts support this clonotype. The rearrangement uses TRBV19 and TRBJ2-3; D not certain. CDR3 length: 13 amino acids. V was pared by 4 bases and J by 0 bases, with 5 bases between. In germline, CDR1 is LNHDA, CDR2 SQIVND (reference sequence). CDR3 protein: CASSTTSTDTQYF. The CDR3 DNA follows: TGTGCCAGTAGTACAACCAGCACAGATACGCAGTATTTT.

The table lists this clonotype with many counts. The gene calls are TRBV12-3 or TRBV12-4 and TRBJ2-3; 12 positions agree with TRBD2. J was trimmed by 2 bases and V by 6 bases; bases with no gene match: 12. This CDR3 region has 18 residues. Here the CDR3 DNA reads TGTGCCAGCAGGGGGCTAGCGGGAGGGCAGTATCTCACAGATACGCAGTATTTT. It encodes CASRGLAGGQYLTDTQYF.

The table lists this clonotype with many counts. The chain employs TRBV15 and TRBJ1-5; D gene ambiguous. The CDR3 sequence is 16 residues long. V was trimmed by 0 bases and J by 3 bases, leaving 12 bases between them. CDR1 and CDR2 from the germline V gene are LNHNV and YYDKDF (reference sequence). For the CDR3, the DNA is TGTGCCACCAGCAGAGATCCACCCAGACTCAATCAGCCCCAGCATTTT. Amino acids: CATSRDPPRLNQPQHF.

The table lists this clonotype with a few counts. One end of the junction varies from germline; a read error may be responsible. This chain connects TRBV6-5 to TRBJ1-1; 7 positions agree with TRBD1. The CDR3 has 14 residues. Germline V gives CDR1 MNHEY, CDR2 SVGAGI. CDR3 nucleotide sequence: TGTGCCAGCAGTTACAGGACAGGATTAACCGAACTCGTCTTT. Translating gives CASSYRTGLTELVF.

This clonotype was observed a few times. The CDR3 here is CASSIQGVTEAFF. The CDR3 region has the DNA TGTGCCAGTAGTATTCAAGGGGTTACTGAAGCTTTCTTT. This rearrangement joins TRBV19 to TRBJ1-1; D is perhaps TRBD1 (5 bases). The V gene lost 3 bases and the J gene lost 5 bases, with 10 bases spanning the gap. Germline V CDR1 and CDR2: LNHDA, SQIVND (reference sequence). This CDR3 spans 13 amino acids.

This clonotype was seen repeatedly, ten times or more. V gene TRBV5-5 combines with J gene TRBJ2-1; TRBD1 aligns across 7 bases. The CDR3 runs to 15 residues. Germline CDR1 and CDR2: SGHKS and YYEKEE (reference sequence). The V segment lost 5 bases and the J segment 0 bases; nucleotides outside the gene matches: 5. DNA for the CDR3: TGTGCCAGCAGTTGGGGACAGACCTCCTACAATGAGCAGTTCTTC. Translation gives CASSWGQTSYNEQFF.